This TCR beta chain was captured by sequencing in a study of T-cell reconstitution after alpha-beta-depleted transplantation in children. Findings and caveats of the study: Expanded graft clones numbering several hundred reportedly gave rise to alpha-beta T cells about two months after transplant. Several patients had high TCRbeta diversity at day 60; it came from surviving recipient T cells and thymic progenitors. T-cell counts and diversity at one year post-transplant came mainly from newly produced T cells.

Unique molecular identifiers were incorporated when the TCRbeta library was constructed. Using its own MiXCR run on the PCR reads, TCRdb lists one record per CDR3 protein. The sample holds approximately 300,000 distinct CDR3 sequences; about 9.4% are singletons and the top ten take approximately 7%. Trimming took 1 base from V and 3 from J; bases not matched to a gene: 1. In germline, CDR1 is LGHDT, CDR2 YNNKEL (reference sequence). The CDR3 has 14 amino acids. Worth noting for this clonotype: Antigen: not known. A much larger clone lies a single base off, so this may be a read error.

The receptor was isolated from a boy younger than two with acute myeloid leukemia, due to receive a stem cell transplant. The rearrangement joins TRBV3-1 to TRBJ2-7, with 9 bases that match TRBD1. The sample was PBMCs, taken before TCRalphabeta/CD19-depleted stem cell transplant. CDR3 sequence: CASSQGTGDYEQYF. For the CDR3, the DNA is TGTGCCAGCAGCCAAGGGACAGGGGACTACGAGCAGTACTTC.